This entry lists 20 T cell receptor beta chains sequenced from one sample in a study of vaccination and CD4 T cells after COVID-19. Their recognized antigens are unknown. Treatment given: roughly ten-day PBMC culture with coronavirus spike peptide pools or control peptides (ViraFEST assay). CD4+ T cells that had been cultured provided DNA sequenced with the Oncomine TCR Beta short-read assay. TCRdb reanalysed the PCR reads using MiXCR and keeps one entry per CDR3 protein. The sample yields around 19,000 distinct CDR3 sequences, 43% seen once. Material: CD4+ T cells from blood, cultured in vitro. The receptors here all came from a human donor who had recovered from COVID-19.

This chain uses TRBV5-1 with TRBJ2-6; TRBD2 might be the D (5 bases). V was clipped by 2 bases and J by 0 bases, with 15 bases between them. Germline CDR1 is SGHRS and CDR2 is YFSETQ. The length of the CDR3 is 18 residues. Here the CDR3 reads CASSFRTRTLSGANVLTF. As DNA, the CDR3 is TGCGCCAGCAGCTTCCGGACTCGGACTCTCTCTGGGGCCAACGTCCTGACTTTC. Full variable domain (rest looked up from reference TRBV5-1 and TRBJ2-6): KAGVTQTPRYLIKTRGQQVTLSCSPISGHRSVSWYQQTPGQGLQFLFEYFSETQRNKGNFPGRFSGRQFSNSRSEMNVSTLELGDSALYLCASSFRTRTLSGANVLTFGAGSRLTVL.

This clonotype occurred a few times. This chain links TRBV24-1 with TRBJ1-4; perhaps TRBD1 as D (5 bases). The CDR3 extends over 15 amino acids. V was shortened by 5 bases and J by 8 bases, with 17 bases between the two germline ends. CDR1 and CDR2 from the germline V gene are KGHDR and SFDVKD. CDR3 amino acids: CATSANSGPEEKLFF. CDR3 nucleotides: TGTGCCACCAGTGCCAATTCGGGACCAGAGGAAAAACTGTTTTTT.

V and J are TRBV20-1 and TRBJ1-2; 7 bases match TRBD1. Germline V gives CDR1 DFQATT, CDR2 SNEGSKA (reference sequence). There are 14 residues in the CDR3. Unmatched junction bases numbered 6, after V lost 5 bases and J lost 0 bases. The CDR3 here is CSALQGRTNYGYTF. The CDR3, as DNA: TGCAGTGCTTTACAGGGGAGGACTAACTATGGCTACACCTTC.

This chain links TRBV20-1 with TRBJ2-3; TRBD2 agrees at 7 bases. From germline, CDR1 is DFQATT and CDR2 SNEGSKA (reference sequence). The V gene end was trimmed by 5 bases and the J gene end by 7 bases; junction bases not matched to a gene: 15. The CDR3 runs 15 residues. The CDR3 loop reads CSAPRGGGVENTQYF. The DNA of the CDR3 is TGCAGTGCTCCCCGCGGCGGGGGTGTGGAGAATACGCAGTATTTT.

This clonotype was seen only a few times. The chain combines TRBV23-1 with TRBJ2-3; tentative D call: TRBD1 (6 bases). TRBV23-1 is an open reading frame whose function is uncertain. This CDR3 is 11 amino acids long. V dropped 7 bases and J dropped 5 bases, with 7 bases sitting between them. The CDR3, as DNA: TGCGCCAGCACAGGGGTAGATACGCAGTATTTT. It translates to CASTGVDTQYF.

This clonotype is deemed medium-sized. The V gene is TRBV4-1, the J gene TRBJ1-2; D is ambiguous. CDR1 MGHRA and CDR2 YSYEKL come from the germline V gene. The CDR3 covers 16 residues. V lost 0 bases and J lost 4, with 15 bases in between. This chain's CDR3 is CASSQDPLRDIYGYTF. The CDR3 coding sequence is TGCGCCAGCAGCCAAGATCCCCTTCGAGACATCTATGGCTACACCTTC.

The chain carries TRBV28 and TRBJ2-7; D is unclear. CDR1 MDHEN and CDR2 SYDVKM come from the germline V gene. The CDR3 is 12 residues long. Trimming pared 2 bases from V and 5 bases from J, leaving 7 bases between. In DNA form, the CDR3 reads TGTGCCAGCAGTTTACGGGTCAACGAGCAGTACTTC. It codes for CASSLRVNEQYF.

V usage is TRBV12-5 and J usage is TRBJ1-5; 7 bases align to TRBD1. This CDR3 is 16 amino acids long. Germline CDR1 and CDR2: LGHNT and FRNRAP. J was trimmed by 7 bases and V by 0 bases; bases with no gene match: 9. Here the CDR3 DNA reads TGTGCTAGTGGTTTGGTCGCAGGGGGGTTTATACAGCCCCAGCATTTT. It yields the protein CASGLVAGGFIQPQHF.

J is TRBJ1-4 and V is TRBV11-3; no firm D call. The germline V gene encodes CDR1 SGHNT and CDR2 YENEEA. Trimming took 3 bases from V and 0 from J, leaving 8 bases between them. The CDR3 has 15 residues. The CDR3 DNA reads as TGTGCCAGCAGCTTGACCGAGTCAACTAATGAAAAACTGTTTTTT. Its protein product is CASSLTESTNEKLFF.

V and J are TRBV11-2 and TRBJ2-3; TRBD2 aligns across 14 bases. J was trimmed by 5 bases and V by 4 bases; bases with no gene match: 5. The CDR3 totals 16 residues. Germline assignment: CDR1 SGHAT and CDR2 FQNNGV. As DNA, the CDR3 is TGTGCCAGCAGCTCGACTAGCGGGGGGGCTAGAGATACGCAGTATTTT. This translates into CASSSTSGGARDTQYF.

This clonotype came up a few times. The genes are TRBV6-1 and TRBJ2-5; perhaps TRBD2 as D (6 bases). The CDR3 loop spans 15 amino acids. Germline assignment: CDR1 MNHNS and CDR2 SASEGT. The germline V and J ends were trimmed by 10 bases and 2 bases, with 20 bases remaining between them. The CDR3 nucleotides are TGTGCCACCAGGCGTCGCGGGGCACTTCAAGAGACCCAGTACTTC. Translation: CATRRRGALQETQYF.

CDR3 bases: TGCAGTGCTATCAACCCATCACCCTTATCCTACAATGAGCAGTTCTTC. It codes for CSAINPSPLSYNEQFF. The V call is TRBV20-1, the J call TRBJ2-1; no clear D gene. CDR3 size: 16 residues. Germline V lookup: CDR1 DFQATT, CDR2 SNEGSKA (reference sequence). The germline V and J ends were trimmed by 4 bases and 1 base, with 17 bases remaining between them.

In its sample, this clonotype was seen a few times. CDR3 loop: CASSSRRVNTEAFF. CDR3 DNA sequence: TGTGCCAGTAGTTCCCGACGGGTGAACACTGAAGCTTTCTTT. The rearrangement uses TRBV19 and TRBJ1-1; D not certain. The CDR3 extends over 14 amino acids. V gave up 5 bases and J gave up 0 bases, with 10 bases separating them. CDR1 is LNHDA and CDR2 is SQIVND in the germline V gene (reference sequence).

The chain joins TRBV5-4 to TRBJ1-2; D is possibly TRBD1 (6 bases). Trimming shortened V by 4 bases and J by 2 bases, and 12 bases separated the two germline ends. This CDR3 comprises 14 residues. From germline, CDR1 is SGHNT and CDR2 YYREEE (reference sequence). In nucleotides, the CDR3 is TGTGCCAGCAGCCAAGATACAGGGAACTATGGCTACACCTTC. This translates into CASSQDTGNYGYTF.

The chain uses TRBV28 and TRBJ2-7; 8 nucleotides match TRBD1. The CDR3 is 15 amino acids. The J segment lost 2 bases and the V segment lost 1 base, leaving 4 bases of the junction unmatched. Germline CDR1 is MDHEN and CDR2 is SYDVKM. CDR3 region: CASSLLGTGPYEQYF. The CDR3 nucleotides are TGTGCCAGCAGTTTATTAGGGACAGGCCCCTACGAGCAGTACTTC.

This clonotype occurred a few times. The CDR3 DNA is TGCGCCAGCAGCCATCCCTTGGGGACAGGAAGCGTGGAGCACACAGATACGCAGTATTTT. Translating it yields CASSHPLGTGSVEHTDTQYF. This chain uses TRBV4-1 with TRBJ2-3; 8 nucleotides align to TRBD1. Germline CDR1 is MGHRA and CDR2 is YSYEKL. CDR3 size: 20 residues. The J segment lost 2 bases and the V segment lost 3 bases, leaving 19 bases of the junction unmatched.

There are a few counts of this clonotype. The V and J genes are TRBV20-1 and TRBJ2-3; D is perhaps TRBD2 (6 bases). Germline values: CDR1 DFQATT, CDR2 SNEGSKA (reference sequence). There are 13 residues in the CDR3. The germline V and J ends were trimmed by 6 bases and 6 bases, with 16 bases remaining between them. The DNA of the CDR3 is TGCAGTGCCACGTCGGAGGGCCCCGATACGCAGTATTTT. As protein: CSATSEGPDTQYF.

This clonotype occurred once. V and J are TRBV7-2 and TRBJ1-1; perhaps TRBD1 as D (5 bases). V was clipped by 3 bases and J by 4 bases, with 12 bases between them. CDR1 is SGHTA, CDR2 FQGNSA, per germline. The CDR3 sequence is 14 residues long. The CDR3 DNA follows: TGTGCCAGCAGCTTGCGGGACTCTCGCACTGAAGCTTTCTTT. It codes for CASSLRDSRTEAFF.

The table lists this clonotype with a few counts. The V gene is TRBV20-1, the J gene TRBJ2-7, with D possibly matching TRBD1 (6 bases). The germline gives CDR1 DFQATT, CDR2 SNEGSKA (reference sequence). There are 15 residues in the CDR3. Deletions cut 0 bases from V and 6 bases from J, with 18 bases between. DNA for the CDR3: TGCAGTGCTAGAGATCGGGGCAGGGGTTTAGGCGAGCAGTACTTC. This codes for CSARDRGRGLGEQYF.

This rearrangement joins TRBV6-1 to TRBJ1-5; the D gene is possibly TRBD1 (6 bases). Looked up from germline, CDR1 is MNHNS and CDR2 is SASEGT. Trimming cost V 7 bases and J 5 bases, with 18 bases left between them. CDR3 length equals 15 residues. CDR3 residues: CASKLSYRDDQPQHF. The CDR3 nucleotides are TGTGCCAGCAAGTTATCCTACAGGGACGATCAGCCCCAGCATTTT.